This T cell receptor beta chain derives from a study of blood T cell repertoires in COVID-19. Whole-study context: There were acute and convalescent COVID-19 samples, and they came from the United States, Italy and Spain. Nucleic acid was either cDNA or gDNA, and it came from T cells, B-cell-depleted T cells, or PBMCs.

As originally analysed: Reference gene primer amplification gave nucleated cell count estimates. Sequencing was performed with immunoSEQ multiplex PCR; in TCRdb, only in-frame clones are kept and a portion is missing. V and J calls and clone size are as listed in that table; D and trimming were resolved from the DNA. This sample has about 360,000 clones, with about 87% found just once. The CDR3 spans 15 residues. The ends were cut back, 10 bases at V and 4 bases at J, with 22 bases in the middle. Germline values: CDR1 MDHEN, CDR2 SYDVKM. Sequenced: peripheral blood. The V and J genes are TRBV28 and TRBJ1-2, with D possibly being TRBD1 (6 bases). The sequence was obtained from a human donor in a cohort sampled during active COVID-19. The CDR3 spells CATSRGGNEAYGYTF. The CDR3 DNA reads TGTGCCACCTCCCGCGGGGGCAATGAGGCCTATGGCTACACCTTC.